This TCR beta chain stems from a study of shared T cell receptors in the human thymus. Profiling relied on immunoSEQ multiplex PCR, and the TCRdb table lists in-frame clones only, not all of them. The sample consists of hundreds of thousands of clones, more than 75% of them appearing once. This clone appeared once. Trimming removed 1 base from V and 3 bases from J; junction bases left unmatched: 14. The CDR3 runs 20 residues. Germline lookup yields CDR1 LGHNA and CDR2 YSLEER. The same specimen was also included in a second study, on human thymus T cells.

The chain recombines TRBV4-3 with TRBJ2-3; 12 bases map to TRBD2. Sequencing used thymocytes. The sequence was obtained from a boy less than two years old with a congenital heart defect. The DNA of the CDR3 is TGCGCCAGCAGCCAAGGGTGGTCTAGCGGGAGGGCGGAAAAGACAGATACGCAGTATTTT. This encodes CASSQGWSSGRAEKTDTQYF.